Listed here are 8 T cell receptor beta chains from one sample, sequenced in a study of T-cell reconstitution after alpha-beta-depleted transplantation in children. Unique molecular identifiers were built into the TCRbeta library. TCRdb independently ran MiXCR on the PCR reads; one entry per CDR3 protein. The table has 600,000 to 700,000 distinct CDR3 sequences, roughly 15% seen once; the top ten hold approximately 1%. The input for sequencing was PBMCs from the stem cell graft donor, taken from the stem cell graft. The receptors were sampled from a human donor who donated a stem cell graft to a child with acute myeloid leukemia.

There are many counts of this clonotype. The chain couples TRBV20-1 to TRBJ2-3; TRBD1 aligns across 8 bases. V trimming: 6 bases; J trimming: 6 bases; junction bases outside the gene matches: 8. CDR1 and CDR2 (germline): DFQATT, SNEGSKA (reference sequence). This CDR3 contains 13 residues. The CDR3 sequence is CSAGRRQGDTQYF. DNA for the CDR3: TGCAGTGCCGGGCGGAGACAGGGGGATACGCAGTATTTT.

This clonotype appeared many times. CDR3 sequence (DNA): TGTGCCAGCAGTGGCAGGGCGCTTGAGCAGTACTTC. It specifies CASSGRALEQYF. This chain links TRBV25-1 with TRBJ2-7; D is perhaps TRBD1 (5 bases). The germline V gene has CDR1 MGHDK and CDR2 SYGVNS. CDR3 length: 12 amino acids. Trimming took off 4 bases at V and 7 bases at J, with 11 bases between the two ends.

This clonotype was seen many times. This chain uses TRBV9 with TRBJ1-1; 7 bases line up with TRBD1. The CDR3 spans 15 residues. The germline V gene encodes CDR1 SGDLS and CDR2 YYNGEE. With 0 bases clipped from V and 1 base from J, the junction kept 3 bases outside the gene matches. In nucleotides, the CDR3 is TGTGCCAGCAGCGTAGGGGGACAGCCGAACACTGAAGCTTTCTTT. It yields the protein CASSVGGQPNTEAFF.

This clonotype was counted ten times or more. The gene calls are TRBV25-1 and TRBJ2-5; D gene unclear. The CDR3 covers 12 residues. The germline V and J ends were trimmed by 0 bases and 5 bases, with 4 bases remaining between them. The germline CDR1 and CDR2 sequences are MGHDK and SYGVNS. The CDR3 sequence: CASSEYGETQYF. CDR3 DNA: TGTGCCAGCAGTGAATATGGGGAGACCCAGTACTTC.

This clonotype was found many times. The chain is built from TRBV11-2 and TRBJ1-2; 7 bases are shared with TRBD1. CDR1 SGHAT and CDR2 FQNNGV come from the germline V gene. The CDR3 length is 14 residues. The V and J ends lost 7 bases and 4 bases, in that order; junction bases with no gene match: 9. The CDR3 reads CASTDQGGVYGYTF. The CDR3 DNA reads TGTGCCAGCACCGATCAGGGGGGTGTCTATGGCTACACCTTC.

This clonotype was found many times. This sequence joins TRBV12-3 or TRBV12-4 and TRBJ2-1; D ambiguous. V lost 1 base and J 1 base, leaving 8 bases between the germline ends. CDR3 length: 15 amino acids. This CDR3 reads CASSLGAPSYNEQFF. CDR3 bases: TGTGCCAGCAGTTTAGGCGCCCCATCCTACAATGAGCAGTTCTTC.

The table lists this clonotype with many counts. The V and J genes are TRBV7-2 and TRBJ2-7; 7 positions agree with TRBD1. Germline-derived CDR1 and CDR2 are SGHTA and FQGNSA. The CDR3 consists of 16 residues. The J segment lost 5 bases and the V segment lost 2 bases, leaving 12 bases of the junction unmatched. CDR3 DNA sequence: TGTGCCAGCAGCTTAATTCCCGGGACAGAGGTCAACGAGCAGTACGTC. Its protein is CASSLIPGTEVNEQYV.

V and J are TRBV7-9 and TRBJ1-4; D is unclear. Trimming stripped 5 bases from V and 0 bases from J, with 7 bases between. CDR3 length: 14 residues. Per the germline V gene, CDR1 is SEHNR and CDR2 is FQNEAQ (reference sequence). The CDR3 DNA reads TGTGCCAGCAGCGGAATATCAACTAATGAAAAACTGTTTTTT. Translated, it gives CASSGISTNEKLFF.